This T cell receptor (beta chain) was sequenced for a study of T and B cells in COVID-19 patients. Each TRB amplification used roughly 220-550 ng of genomic DNA from blood. BIOMED2 TRB-A/B primer pools were used in multiplex TRB PCR. TCRdb ran MiXCR on the multiplex PCR reads and lists one entry per CDR3 protein. This table has 3,000 to 4,000 distinct CDR3 sequences, under 30% appearing once. The sequence derives from a human donor with active COVID-19. The donor label of this sample is uncertain. The sequenced material came from blood.

The CDR3 DNA reads TGTGCCAGCAGTTTGGACGGACAGGGGAGACCCTTGAACACTGAAGCTTTCTTT. Translation gives CASSLDGQGRPLNTEAFF. The rearrangement uses TRBV27 and TRBJ1-1; 9 nucleotides agree with TRBD1. Germline V CDR1 and CDR2: MNHEY, SMNVEV (reference sequence). This CDR3 has 18 residues. Trimming removed 3 bases from V and 0 bases from J; junction bases left unmatched: 11.